This T cell receptor (beta chain) comes out of a study of T cells in Graves' hyperthyroidism and ophthalmopathy. The study's findings and limits: Ophthalmopathy cases were set apart from stable hyperthyroidism by a 13 V-J model. Blood also carried most thyroid clonotypes expanded above 0.001.

Amplification of TCR beta CDR3 regions was performed using RNA transcripts as template. RT-PCR in the first round (using the HTBI primer set) targeted the TCR CDR3. MiXCR, applied by TCRdb to the multiplex PCR reads, yields one record per CDR3 protein. The profile shows about 420,000 distinct CDR3 sequences, roughly 14% of them singletons. More than 9.5 ml fresh peripheral blood yielded the PBMCs. The sample holds a few counts of this clonotype. What it recognizes is unknown. The junction departs from the called germline gene at one end, perhaps through a read error. The CDR3 consists of 13 residues. Germline values: CDR1 SEHNR, CDR2 FQNEAQ (reference sequence).

The chain uses TRBV7-9 and TRBJ2-3; 11 positions match TRBD2. The TCR comes from a woman aged 18-30 years with Graves' hyperthyroidism. The sequenced material came from blood. Written as DNA, the CDR3 is TGTGCCCGCACTAGCGGGAGCACAAATACGCAGTATTTT. This codes for CARTSGSTNTQYF.